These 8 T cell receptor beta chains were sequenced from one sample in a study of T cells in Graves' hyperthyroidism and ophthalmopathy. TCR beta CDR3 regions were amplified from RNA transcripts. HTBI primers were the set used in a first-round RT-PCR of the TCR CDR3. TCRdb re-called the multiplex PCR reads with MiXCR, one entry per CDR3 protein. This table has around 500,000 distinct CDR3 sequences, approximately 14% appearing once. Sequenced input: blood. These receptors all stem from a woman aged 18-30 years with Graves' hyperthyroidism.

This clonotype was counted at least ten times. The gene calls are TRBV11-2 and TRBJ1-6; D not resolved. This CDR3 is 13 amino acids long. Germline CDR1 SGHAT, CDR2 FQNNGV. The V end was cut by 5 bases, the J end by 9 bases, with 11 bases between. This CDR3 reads CASSGPAASPLHF. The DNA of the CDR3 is TGTGCCAGCAGCGGGCCCGCCGCTTCACCCCTCCACTTT. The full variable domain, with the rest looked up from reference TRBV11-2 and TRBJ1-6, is EAGVAQSPRYKIIEKRQSVAFWCNPISGHATLYWYQQILGQGPKLLIQFQNNGVVDDSQLPKDRFSAERLKGVDSTLKIQPAKLEDSAVYLCASSGPAASPLHFGNGTRLTVT.

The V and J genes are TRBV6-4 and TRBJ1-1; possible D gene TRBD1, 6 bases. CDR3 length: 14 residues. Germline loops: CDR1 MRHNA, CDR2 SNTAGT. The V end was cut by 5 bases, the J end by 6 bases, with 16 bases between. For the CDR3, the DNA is TGTGCCAGCAGTTTGAGGGGGGGGGGCCCTGAAGCTTTCTTT. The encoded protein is CASSLRGGGPEAFF.

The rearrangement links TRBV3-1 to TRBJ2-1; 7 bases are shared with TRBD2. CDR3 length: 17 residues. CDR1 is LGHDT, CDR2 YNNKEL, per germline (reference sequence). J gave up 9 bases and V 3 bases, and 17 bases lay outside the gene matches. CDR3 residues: CASSHSGADTRPGEQFF. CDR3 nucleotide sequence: TGTGCCAGCAGCCACAGCGGGGCCGATACTCGTCCCGGTGAGCAGTTCTTC.

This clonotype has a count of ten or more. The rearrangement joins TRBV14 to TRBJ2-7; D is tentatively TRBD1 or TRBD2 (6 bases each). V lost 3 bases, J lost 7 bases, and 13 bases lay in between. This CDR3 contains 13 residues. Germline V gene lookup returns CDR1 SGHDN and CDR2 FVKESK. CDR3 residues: CASSQSGAGEQYV. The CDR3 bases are TGTGCCAGCAGCCAGTCAGGGGCGGGGGAGCAGTACGTC.

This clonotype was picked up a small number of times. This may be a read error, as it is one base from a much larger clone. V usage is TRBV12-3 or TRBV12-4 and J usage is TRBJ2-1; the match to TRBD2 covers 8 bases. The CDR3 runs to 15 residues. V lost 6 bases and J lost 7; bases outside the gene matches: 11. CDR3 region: CASSTYSGSGNEQFF. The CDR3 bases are TGTGCCAGCAGCACCTACAGCGGGAGTGGGAATGAGCAGTTCTTC.

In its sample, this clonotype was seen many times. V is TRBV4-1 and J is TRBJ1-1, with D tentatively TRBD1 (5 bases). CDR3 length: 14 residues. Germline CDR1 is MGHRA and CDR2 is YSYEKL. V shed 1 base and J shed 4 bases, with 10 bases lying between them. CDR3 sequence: CASSQVRGPTEAFF. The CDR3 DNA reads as TGCGCCAGCAGCCAAGTTAGGGGTCCCACTGAAGCTTTCTTT.

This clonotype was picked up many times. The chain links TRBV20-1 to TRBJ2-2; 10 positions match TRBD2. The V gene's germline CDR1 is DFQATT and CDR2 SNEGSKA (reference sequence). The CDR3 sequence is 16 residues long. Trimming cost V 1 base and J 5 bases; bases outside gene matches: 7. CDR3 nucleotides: TGCAGTGCTAGAGGGACCAAGACTAGCGGGACCGGGGAGCTGTTTTTT. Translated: CSARGTKTSGTGELFF.

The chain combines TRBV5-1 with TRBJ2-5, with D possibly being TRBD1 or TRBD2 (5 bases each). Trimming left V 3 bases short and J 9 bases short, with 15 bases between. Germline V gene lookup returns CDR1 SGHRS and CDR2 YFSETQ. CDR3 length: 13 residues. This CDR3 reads CASSSRGTEAQYF. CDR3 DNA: TGCGCCAGCAGCTCGAGGGGAACGGAGGCCCAGTACTTC.